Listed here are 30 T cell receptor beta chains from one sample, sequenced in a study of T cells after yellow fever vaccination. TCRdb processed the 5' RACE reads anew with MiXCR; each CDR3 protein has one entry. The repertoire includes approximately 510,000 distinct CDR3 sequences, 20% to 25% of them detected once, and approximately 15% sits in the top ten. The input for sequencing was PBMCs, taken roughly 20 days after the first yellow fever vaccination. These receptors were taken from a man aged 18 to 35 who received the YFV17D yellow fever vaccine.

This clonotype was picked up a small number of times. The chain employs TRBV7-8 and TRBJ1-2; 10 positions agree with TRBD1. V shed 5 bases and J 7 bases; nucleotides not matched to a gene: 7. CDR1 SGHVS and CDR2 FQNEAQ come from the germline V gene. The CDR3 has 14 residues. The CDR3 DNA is TGTGCCAGCAGCCAGGACAGGGGGTCGGGTGGCTACACCTTC. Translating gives CASSQDRGSGGYTF.

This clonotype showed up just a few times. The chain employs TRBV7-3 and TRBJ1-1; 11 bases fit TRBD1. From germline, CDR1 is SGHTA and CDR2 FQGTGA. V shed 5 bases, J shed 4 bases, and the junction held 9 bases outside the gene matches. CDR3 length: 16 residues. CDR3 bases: TGTGCCAGCAGCCAGGACAGGGGGCGTTGGCCCACTGAAGCTTTCTTT. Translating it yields CASSQDRGRWPTEAFF.

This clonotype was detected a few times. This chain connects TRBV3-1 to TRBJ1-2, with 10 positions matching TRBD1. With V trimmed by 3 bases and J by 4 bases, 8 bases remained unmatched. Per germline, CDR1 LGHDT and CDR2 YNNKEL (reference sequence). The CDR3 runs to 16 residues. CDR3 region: CASSHGTGASSYGYTF. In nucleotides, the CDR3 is TGTGCCAGCAGCCATGGGACAGGGGCGTCCTCCTATGGCTACACCTTC. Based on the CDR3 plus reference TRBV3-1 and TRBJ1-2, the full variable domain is DTAVSQTPKYLVTQMGNDKSIKCEQNLGHDTMYWYKQDSKKFLKIMFSYNNKELIINETVPNRFSPKSPDKAHLNLHINSLELGDSAVYFCASSHGTGASSYGYTFGSGTRLTVV.

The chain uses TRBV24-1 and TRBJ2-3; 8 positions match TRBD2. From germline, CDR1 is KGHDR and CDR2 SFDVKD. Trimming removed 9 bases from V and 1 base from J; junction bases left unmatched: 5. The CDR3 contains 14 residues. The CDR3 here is CATEPGLGTDTQYF. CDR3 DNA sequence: TGTGCCACCGAACCGGGACTAGGCACAGATACGCAGTATTTT.

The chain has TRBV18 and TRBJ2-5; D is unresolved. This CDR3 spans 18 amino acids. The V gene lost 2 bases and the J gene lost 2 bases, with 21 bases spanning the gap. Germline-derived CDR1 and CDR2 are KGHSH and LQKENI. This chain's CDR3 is CASSPITGGVSVQETQYF. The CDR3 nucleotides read TGTGCCAGCTCACCAATTACCGGTGGGGTGTCGGTTCAAGAGACCCAGTACTTC.

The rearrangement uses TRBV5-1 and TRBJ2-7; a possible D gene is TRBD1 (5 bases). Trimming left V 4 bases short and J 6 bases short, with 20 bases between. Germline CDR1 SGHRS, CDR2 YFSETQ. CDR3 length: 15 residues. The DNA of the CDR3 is TGCGCCAGCAGCCCCGGCTGGCAGGGAACCGGCGAGCAGTACTTC. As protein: CASSPGWQGTGEQYF.

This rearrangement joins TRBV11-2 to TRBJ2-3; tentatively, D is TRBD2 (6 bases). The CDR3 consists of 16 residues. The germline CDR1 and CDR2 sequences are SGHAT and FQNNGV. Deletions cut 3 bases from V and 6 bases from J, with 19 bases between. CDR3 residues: CASSFWPGAAVDTQYF. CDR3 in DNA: TGTGCCAGCAGCTTTTGGCCGGGAGCGGCAGTTGATACGCAGTATTTT. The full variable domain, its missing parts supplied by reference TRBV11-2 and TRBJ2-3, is EAGVAQSPRYKIIEKRQSVAFWCNPISGHATLYWYQQILGQGPKLLIQFQNNGVVDDSQLPKDRFSAERLKGVDSTLKIQPAKLEDSAVYLCASSFWPGAAVDTQYFGPGTRLTVL.

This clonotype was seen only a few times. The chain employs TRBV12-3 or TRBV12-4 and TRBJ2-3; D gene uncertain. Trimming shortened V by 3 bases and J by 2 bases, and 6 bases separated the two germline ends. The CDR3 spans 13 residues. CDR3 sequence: CASSFMYTDTQYF. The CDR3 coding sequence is TGTGCCAGCAGTTTTATGTACACAGATACGCAGTATTTT.

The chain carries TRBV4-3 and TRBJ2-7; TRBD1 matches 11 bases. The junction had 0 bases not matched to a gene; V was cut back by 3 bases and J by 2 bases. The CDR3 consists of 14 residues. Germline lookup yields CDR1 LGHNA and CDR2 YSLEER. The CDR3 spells CASSQDRGPYEQYV. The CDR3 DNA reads TGCGCCAGCAGCCAGGACAGGGGGCCCTACGAGCAGTACGTC.

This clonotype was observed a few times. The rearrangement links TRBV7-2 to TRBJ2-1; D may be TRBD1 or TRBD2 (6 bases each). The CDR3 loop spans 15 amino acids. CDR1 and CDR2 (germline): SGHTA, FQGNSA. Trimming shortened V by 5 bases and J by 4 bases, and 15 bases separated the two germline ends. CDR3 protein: CASSPDGGDYNEQFF. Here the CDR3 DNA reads TGTGCCAGCAGCCCGGACGGGGGCGATTACAATGAGCAGTTCTTC.

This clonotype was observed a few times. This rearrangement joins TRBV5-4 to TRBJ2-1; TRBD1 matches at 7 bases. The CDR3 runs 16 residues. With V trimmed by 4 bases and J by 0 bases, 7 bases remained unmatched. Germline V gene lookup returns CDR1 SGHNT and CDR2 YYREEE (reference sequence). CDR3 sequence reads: CASSGGQESSYNEQFF. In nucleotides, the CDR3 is TGTGCCAGCAGCGGAGGACAGGAGAGCTCCTACAATGAGCAGTTCTTC.

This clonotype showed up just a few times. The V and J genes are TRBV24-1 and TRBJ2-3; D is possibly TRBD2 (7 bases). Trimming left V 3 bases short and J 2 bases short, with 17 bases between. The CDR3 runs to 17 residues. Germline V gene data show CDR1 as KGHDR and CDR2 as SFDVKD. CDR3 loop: CATSDRGRGGNTDTQYF. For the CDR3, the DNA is TGTGCCACCAGTGATCGGGGAAGGGGGGGGAACACAGATACGCAGTATTTT.

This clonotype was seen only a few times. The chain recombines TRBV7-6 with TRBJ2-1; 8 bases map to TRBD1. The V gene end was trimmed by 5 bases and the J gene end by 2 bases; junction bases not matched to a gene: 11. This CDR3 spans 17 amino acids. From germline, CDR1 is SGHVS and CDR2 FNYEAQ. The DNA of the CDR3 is TGTGCCAGCAGCCCGGAAAGGGCCAGGGGGCCCTACAATGAGCAGTTCTTC. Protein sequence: CASSPERARGPYNEQFF.

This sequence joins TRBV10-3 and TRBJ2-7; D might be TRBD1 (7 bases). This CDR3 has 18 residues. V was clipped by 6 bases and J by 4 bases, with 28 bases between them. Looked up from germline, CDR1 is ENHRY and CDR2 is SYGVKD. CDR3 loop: CAISLLGQVQKGGYEQYF. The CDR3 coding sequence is TGTGCCATCAGCCTTCTTGGACAGGTCCAGAAGGGGGGATACGAGCAGTACTTC.

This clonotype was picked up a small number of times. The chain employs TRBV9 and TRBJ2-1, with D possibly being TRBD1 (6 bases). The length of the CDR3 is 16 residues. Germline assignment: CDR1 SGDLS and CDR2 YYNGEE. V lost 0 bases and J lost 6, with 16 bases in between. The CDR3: CASSVALFSGANEQFF. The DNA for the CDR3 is TGTGCCAGCAGCGTAGCTCTTTTTTCAGGGGCCAATGAGCAGTTCTTC.

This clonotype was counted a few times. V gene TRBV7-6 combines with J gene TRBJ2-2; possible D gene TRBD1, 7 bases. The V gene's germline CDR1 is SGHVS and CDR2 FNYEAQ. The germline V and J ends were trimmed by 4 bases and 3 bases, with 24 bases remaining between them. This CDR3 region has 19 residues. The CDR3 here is CASSYGRDSPYSDTGELFF. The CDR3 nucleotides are TGTGCCAGCAGCTATGGGCGGGACAGCCCATACAGCGACACCGGGGAGCTGTTTTTT.

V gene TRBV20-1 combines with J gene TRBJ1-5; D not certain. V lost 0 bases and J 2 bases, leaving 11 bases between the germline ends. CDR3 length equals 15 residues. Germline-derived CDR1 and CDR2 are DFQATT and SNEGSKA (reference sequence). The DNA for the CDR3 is TGCAGTGCTAGAGATAGGAGGAAGGGCAATCAGCCCCAGCATTTT. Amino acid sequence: CSARDRRKGNQPQHF.

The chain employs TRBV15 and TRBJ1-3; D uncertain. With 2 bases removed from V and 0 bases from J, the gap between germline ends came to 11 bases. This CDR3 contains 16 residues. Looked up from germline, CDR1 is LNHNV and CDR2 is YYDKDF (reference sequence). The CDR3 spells CATSRMTEYSGNTIYF. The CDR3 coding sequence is TGTGCCACCAGCAGAATGACCGAGTACTCTGGAAACACCATATATTTT.

Here the CDR3 reads CASSSRQGGDADTQYF. In DNA form, the CDR3 reads TGTGCCAGCAGCTCCCGACAGGGGGGCGATGCAGATACGCAGTATTTT. The chain recombines TRBV7-3 with TRBJ2-3; 9 bases are shared with TRBD1. This CDR3 is 16 amino acids long. The germline V gene encodes CDR1 SGHTA and CDR2 FQGTGA. Trimming removed 4 bases from V and 4 bases from J; junction bases left unmatched: 9. Complete variable domain (other parts from reference TRBV7-3 and TRBJ2-3): GAGVSQTPSNKVTEKGKYVELRCDPISGHTALYWYRQSLGQGPEFLIYFQGTGAADDSGLPNDRFFAVRPEGSVSTLKIQRTERGDSAVYLCASSSRQGGDADTQYFGPGTRLTVL.

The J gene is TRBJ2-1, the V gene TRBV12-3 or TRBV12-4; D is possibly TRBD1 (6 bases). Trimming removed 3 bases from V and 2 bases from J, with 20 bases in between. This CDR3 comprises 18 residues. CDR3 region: CASSFKGVLPSPYNEQFF. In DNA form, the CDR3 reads TGTGCCAGCAGTTTTAAGGGGGTCCTTCCATCTCCCTACAATGAGCAGTTCTTC.

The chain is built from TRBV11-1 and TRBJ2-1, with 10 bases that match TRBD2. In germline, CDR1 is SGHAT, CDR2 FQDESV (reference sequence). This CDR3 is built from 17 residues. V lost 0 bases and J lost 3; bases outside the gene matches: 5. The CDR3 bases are TGTGCCAGCAGCTTAGCGCTAGGGACTAGCGTCTACAATGAGCAGTTCTTC. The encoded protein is CASSLALGTSVYNEQFF.

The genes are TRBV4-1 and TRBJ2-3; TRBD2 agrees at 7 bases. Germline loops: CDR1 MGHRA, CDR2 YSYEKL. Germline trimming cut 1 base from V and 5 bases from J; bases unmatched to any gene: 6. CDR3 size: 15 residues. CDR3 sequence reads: CASSQGGREGDTQYF. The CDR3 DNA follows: TGCGCCAGCAGCCAAGGGGGGAGGGAAGGAGATACGCAGTATTTT.

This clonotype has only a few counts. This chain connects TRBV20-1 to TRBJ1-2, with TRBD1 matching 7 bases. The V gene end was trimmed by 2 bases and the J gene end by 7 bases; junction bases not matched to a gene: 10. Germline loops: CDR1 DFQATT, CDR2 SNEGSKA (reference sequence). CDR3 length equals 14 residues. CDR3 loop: CSARRTGAVAGYTF. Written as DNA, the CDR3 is TGCAGTGCTAGACGTACAGGGGCAGTAGCTGGCTACACCTTC.

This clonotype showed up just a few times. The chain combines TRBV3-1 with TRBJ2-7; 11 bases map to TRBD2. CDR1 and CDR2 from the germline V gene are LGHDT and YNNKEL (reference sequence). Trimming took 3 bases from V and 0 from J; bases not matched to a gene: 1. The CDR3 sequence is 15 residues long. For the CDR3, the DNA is TGTGCCAGCAGCCAGGGACTAGCGGACTCCTACGAGCAGTACTTC. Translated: CASSQGLADSYEQYF.

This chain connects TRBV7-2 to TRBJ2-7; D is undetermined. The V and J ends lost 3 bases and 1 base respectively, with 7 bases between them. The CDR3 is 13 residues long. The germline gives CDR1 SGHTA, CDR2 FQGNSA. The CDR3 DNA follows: TGTGCCAGCAGCTTCTTAGGTTCCTACGAGCAGTACTTC. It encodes CASSFLGSYEQYF.

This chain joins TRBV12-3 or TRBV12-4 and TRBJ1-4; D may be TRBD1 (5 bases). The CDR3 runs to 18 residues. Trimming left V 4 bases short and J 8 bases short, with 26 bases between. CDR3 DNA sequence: TGTGCCAGCAGTTCGGCGGGCGGACCAGGGAGCTGGGGCGAAAAACTGTTTTTT. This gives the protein CASSSAGGPGSWGEKLFF.

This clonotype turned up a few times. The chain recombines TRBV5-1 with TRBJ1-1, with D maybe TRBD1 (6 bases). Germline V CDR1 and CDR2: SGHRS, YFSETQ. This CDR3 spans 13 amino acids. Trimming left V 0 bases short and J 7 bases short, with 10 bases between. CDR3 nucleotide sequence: TGCGCCAGCAGCTTGGTCCCGACAGGTGAAGCTTTCTTT. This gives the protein CASSLVPTGEAFF. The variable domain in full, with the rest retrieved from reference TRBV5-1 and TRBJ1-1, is KAGVTQTPRYLIKTRGQQVTLSCSPISGHRSVSWYQQTPGQGLQFLFEYFSETQRNKGNFPGRFSGRQFSNSRSEMNVSTLELGDSALYLCASSLVPTGEAFFGQGTRLTVV.

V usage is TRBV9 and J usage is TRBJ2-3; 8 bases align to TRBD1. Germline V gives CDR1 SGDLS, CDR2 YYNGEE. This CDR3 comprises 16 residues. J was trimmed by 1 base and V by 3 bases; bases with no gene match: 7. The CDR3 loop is CASSAGQELGTDTQYF. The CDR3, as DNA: TGTGCCAGCAGCGCGGGACAGGAGCTAGGCACAGATACGCAGTATTTT. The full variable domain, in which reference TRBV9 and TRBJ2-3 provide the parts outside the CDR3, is DSGVTQTPKHLITATGQRVTLRCSPRSGDLSVYWYQQSLDQGLQFLIQYYNGEERAKGNILERFSAQQFPDLHSELNLSSLELGDSALYFCASSAGQELGTDTQYFGPGTRLTVL.

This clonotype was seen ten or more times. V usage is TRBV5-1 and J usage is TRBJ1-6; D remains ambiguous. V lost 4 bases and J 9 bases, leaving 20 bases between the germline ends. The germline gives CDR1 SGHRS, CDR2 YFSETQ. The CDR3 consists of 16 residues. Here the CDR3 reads CASSESIEVSSSPLHF. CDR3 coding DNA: TGCGCCAGCAGCGAGAGTATCGAGGTCTCTAGTTCACCCCTCCACTTT.

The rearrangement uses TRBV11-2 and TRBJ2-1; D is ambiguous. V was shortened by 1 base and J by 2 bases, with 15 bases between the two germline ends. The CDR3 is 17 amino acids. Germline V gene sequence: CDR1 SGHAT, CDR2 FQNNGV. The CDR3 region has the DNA TGTGCCAGCAGCTTAGGCAGCCTTTTTATCACCTACAATGAGCAGTTCTTC. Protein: CASSLGSLFITYNEQFF. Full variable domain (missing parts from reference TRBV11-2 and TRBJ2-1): EAGVAQSPRYKIIEKRQSVAFWCNPISGHATLYWYQQILGQGPKLLIQFQNNGVVDDSQLPKDRFSAERLKGVDSTLKIQPAKLEDSAVYLCASSLGSLFITYNEQFFGPGTRLTVL.